Following are 24 T cell receptor beta chains from one sample sequenced in a study of T-cell reconstitution after alpha-beta-depleted transplantation in children. Construction of the TCRbeta library involved unique molecular identifiers. TCRdb re-analysed the PCR reads in MiXCR, keeping a single row per CDR3 protein. This table has a few hundred thousand distinct CDR3 sequences, about a tenth appearing once. The sample here was PBMCs from the stem cell graft donor, taken from the stem cell graft. These receptors were taken from a human donor who donated a stem cell graft to a child with acute lymphoblastic leukemia.

There are many counts of this clonotype. This chain joins TRBV29-1 and TRBJ2-3, with a possible D match to TRBD2 (6 bases). The germline V gene encodes CDR1 SQVTM and CDR2 ANQGSEA. The CDR3 consists of 14 residues. V shed 3 bases and J shed 6 bases, with 16 bases lying between them. CDR3 nucleotide sequence: TGCAGCGTTGATGGGGGACTTACCTCGGATACGCAGTATTTT. Its protein is CSVDGGLTSDTQYF.

This clonotype was detected ten times or more. The chain has TRBV20-1 and TRBJ1-3, with D possibly being TRBD1 (5 bases). The CDR3 runs to 16 residues. The germline V gene has CDR1 DFQATT and CDR2 SNEGSKA (reference sequence). Trimming stripped 0 bases from V and 0 bases from J, with 12 bases between. CDR3 DNA: TGCAGTGCTAGAGAAGGTACAGGCCACTCTGGAAACACCATATATTTT. It translates to CSAREGTGHSGNTIYF.

This clonotype has a handful of counts. CDR3 sequence: CASSSLRFPGVNDEQYF. The CDR3 coding sequence is TGTGCCAGCAGCTCATTAAGGTTTCCCGGGGTAAATGACGAGCAGTACTTC. V gene TRBV7-8 combines with J gene TRBJ2-7; a possible D gene is TRBD2 (5 bases). The CDR3 runs to 17 residues. V shed 4 bases and J shed 5 bases, with 24 bases lying between them. Germline V lookup: CDR1 SGHVS, CDR2 FQNEAQ.

This clonotype was counted ten times or more. This sequence joins TRBV27 and TRBJ2-7; TRBD2 agrees at 8 bases. Per the germline V gene, CDR1 is MNHEY and CDR2 is SMNVEV (reference sequence). There are 14 residues in the CDR3. V lost 2 bases, J lost 7 bases, and 7 bases stayed unmatched. The CDR3 coding sequence is TGTGCCAGCAGTTTAGCGGGAGGAGGGTGGGAGCAGTACTTC. As protein: CASSLAGGGWEQYF.

The chain couples TRBV6-2 or TRBV6-3 to TRBJ1-5; D gene ambiguous. Germline-derived CDR1 and CDR2 are MNHEY and SVGEGT. The V gene lost 6 bases and the J gene lost 5 bases, with 8 bases spanning the gap. The CDR3 has 12 residues. CDR3 DNA: TGTGCCAGCAGGAGACGAGATCAGCCCCAGCATTTT. This translates into CASRRRDQPQHF.

The chain uses TRBV29-1 and TRBJ2-1, with TRBD2 as a possible D gene (6 bases). The V end was cut by 6 bases, the J end by 10 bases, with 25 bases between. This CDR3 is built from 15 residues. The germline V gene encodes CDR1 SQVTM and CDR2 ANQGSEA. The CDR3 region has the DNA TGCAGCGTCCAGTGGGACTTCTGGAAATCGGTGGAGCAGTTCTTC. Its protein is CSVQWDFWKSVEQFF.

Only a few counts were recorded for this clonotype. The rearrangement links TRBV11-2 to TRBJ2-7; 9 nucleotides match TRBD1. V shed 5 bases, J shed 3 bases, and the junction held 8 bases outside the gene matches. The V gene's germline CDR1 is SGHAT and CDR2 FQNNGV. The length of the CDR3 is 15 residues. The CDR3 coding sequence is TGTGCCAGCAGCCTACCGGGACAGGGATTCTACGAGCAGTACTTC. It encodes CASSLPGQGFYEQYF.

This clonotype was seen a handful of times. The V gene is TRBV23-1, the J gene TRBJ2-5; D tentatively fits TRBD1 or TRBD2 (5 bases each). TRBV23-1 is sorted into the ORF group, with uncertain function. V lost 7 bases and J 1 base, leaving 7 bases between the germline ends. The CDR3 has 12 amino acids. The CDR3 DNA is TGCGCCAGCACTGGGACCCAAGAGACCCAGTACTTC. As protein: CASTGTQETQYF.

This clonotype showed up just a few times. CDR3 coding DNA: TGTGCCAGCACACGGGAGAGCACAGATACGCAGTATTTT. Its translation: CASTRESTDTQYF. The chain carries TRBV25-1 and TRBJ2-3; D may be TRBD2 (6 bases). Trimming took 7 bases from V and 0 from J, leaving 8 bases between them. CDR3 size: 13 residues. Germline-derived CDR1 and CDR2 are MGHDK and SYGVNS.

This clonotype was seen more than once but under ten times. J is TRBJ1-2 and V is TRBV5-1; 11 nucleotides agree with TRBD1. The germline gives CDR1 SGHRS, CDR2 YFSETQ. J was trimmed by 6 bases and V by 2 bases; bases with no gene match: 3. The CDR3 is 14 residues long. The CDR3 nucleotides are TGCGCCAGCAGCTTCGGACAGGGGGCGGATGGCTACACCTTC. Amino acid sequence: CASSFGQGADGYTF.

This clonotype was counted at least ten times. The rearrangement joins TRBV5-1 to TRBJ1-6; perhaps TRBD1 as D (6 bases). Germline V lookup: CDR1 SGHRS, CDR2 YFSETQ. Trimming cost V 4 bases and J 7 bases, with 9 bases left between them. The CDR3 loop spans 13 amino acids. CDR3 loop: CASSPGQNSPLHF. CDR3 DNA: TGCGCCAGCAGCCCAGGACAGAATTCACCCCTCCACTTT.

The chain joins TRBV5-1 to TRBJ2-2; 10 nucleotides agree with TRBD2. The germline gives CDR1 SGHRS, CDR2 YFSETQ. The CDR3 covers 16 residues. Unmatched junction bases numbered 2, after V lost 0 bases and J lost 3 bases. CDR3 DNA sequence: TGCGCCAGCAGCTTGGCGGGGACTAGCGACACCGGGGAGCTGTTTTTT. Protein product: CASSLAGTSDTGELFF.

This clonotype was observed a few times. V gene TRBV15 combines with J gene TRBJ1-2; D remains ambiguous. The CDR3 contains 14 residues. Germline V gene data show CDR1 as LNHNV and CDR2 as YYDKDF (reference sequence). V was trimmed by 0 bases and J by 4 bases, leaving 9 bases between them. The CDR3 DNA reads TGTGCCACCAGCAGAGACCTAAAAGGCTATGGCTACACCTTC. It codes for CATSRDLKGYGYTF.

This clonotype was picked up a small number of times. V and J are TRBV7-2 and TRBJ2-5; D is uncertain. Trimming took off 5 bases at V and 6 bases at J, with 16 bases between the two ends. CDR3 length: 14 amino acids. From germline, CDR1 is SGHTA and CDR2 FQGNSA. CDR3 in DNA: TGTGCCAGCAGCGCATCGCCTAGGGCGAAGACCCAGTACTTC. Its protein is CASSASPRAKTQYF.

The chain couples TRBV7-8 to TRBJ2-3, with 7 positions matching TRBD2. Germline V lookup: CDR1 SGHVS, CDR2 FQNEAQ. This CDR3 has 15 amino acids. J gave up 3 bases and V 3 bases, and 6 bases lay outside the gene matches. The CDR3 sequence: CASSFRIGGTDTQYF. For the CDR3, the DNA is TGTGCCAGCAGCTTTAGGATCGGGGGGACAGATACGCAGTATTTT.

This clonotype was seen a handful of times. The chain combines TRBV6-5 with TRBJ2-3; 7 bases match TRBD2. J was trimmed by 2 bases and V by 0 bases; bases with no gene match: 8. Germline values: CDR1 MNHEY, CDR2 SVGAGI. The CDR3 sequence is 17 residues long. CDR3 amino acids: CASSYSTAGVLTDTQYF. The DNA for the CDR3 is TGTGCCAGCAGTTACTCAACGGCGGGAGTCCTCACAGATACGCAGTATTTT.

This clonotype appeared a few times. The J gene is TRBJ1-2, the V gene TRBV14; D gene ambiguous. Trimming shortened V by 3 bases and J by 4 bases, and 15 bases separated the two germline ends. This CDR3 comprises 15 residues. Germline V lookup: CDR1 SGHDN, CDR2 FVKESK. Written as DNA, the CDR3 is TGTGCCAGCAGCCAGAATGCGGGTCACGCCTATGGCTACACCTTC. This encodes CASSQNAGHAYGYTF.

The rearrangement uses TRBV6-5 and TRBJ2-2; D remains ambiguous. V lost 7 bases, J lost 0 bases, and 3 bases lay in between. The length of the CDR3 is 12 residues. Germline-derived CDR1 and CDR2 are MNHEY and SVGAGI. CDR3 coding DNA: TGTGCCAGCACTGCGAACACCGGGGAGCTGTTTTTT. Its translation is CASTANTGELFF.

This clonotype was recorded a few times. CDR3: CASSLAPTETQYF. DNA for the CDR3: TGTGCCAGCAGCTTGGCCCCCACCGAGACCCAGTACTTC. The J gene is TRBJ2-5, the V gene TRBV5-5; the D is unclear. Trimming shortened V by 0 bases and J by 5 bases, and 8 bases separated the two germline ends. CDR1 and CDR2 (germline): SGHKS, YYEKEE (reference sequence). There are 13 residues in the CDR3.

The chain is built from TRBV18 and TRBJ1-1, with TRBD1 as a possible D gene (6 bases). Trimming took off 3 bases at V and 1 base at J, with 12 bases between the two ends. CDR3 length: 15 residues. Germline V gives CDR1 KGHSH, CDR2 LQKENI. The CDR3 spells CASSPGTPRNTEAFF. For the CDR3, the DNA is TGTGCCAGCTCACCCGGGACACCTCGGAACACTGAAGCTTTCTTT.

V gene TRBV4-3 combines with J gene TRBJ1-2; possible D gene TRBD1, 6 bases. Germline-derived CDR1 and CDR2 are LGHNA and YSLEER. With 3 bases removed from V and 8 bases from J, the gap between germline ends came to 16 bases. The CDR3 loop spans 14 amino acids. CDR3 region: CASSQSSGDLGYTF. The CDR3 coding sequence is TGCGCCAGCAGCCAGAGTTCAGGGGATTTAGGCTACACCTTC.

The chain uses TRBV5-1 and TRBJ1-2; the D gene is possibly TRBD1 (5 bases). Trimming removed 2 bases from V and 3 bases from J, with 17 bases in between. Germline CDR1 SGHRS, CDR2 YFSETQ. The CDR3 length is 16 residues. The CDR3 here is CASSFGGTPGDYGYTF. As DNA, the CDR3 is TGCGCCAGCAGCTTTGGCGGGACTCCGGGGGACTATGGCTACACCTTC. The variable domain in full, completed from reference TRBV5-1 and TRBJ1-2, reads KAGVTQTPRYLIKTRGQQVTLSCSPISGHRSVSWYQQTPGQGLQFLFEYFSETQRNKGNFPGRFSGRQFSNSRSEMNVSTLELGDSALYLCASSFGGTPGDYGYTFGSGTRLTVV.

The chain has TRBV20-1 and TRBJ2-7, with 13 nucleotides matching TRBD2. The CDR3 length is 19 residues. Germline values: CDR1 DFQATT, CDR2 SNEGSKA (reference sequence). The V segment lost 4 bases and the J segment 6 bases; nucleotides outside the gene matches: 21. The CDR3 DNA sequence: TGCAGTGCTACCTACCCTCGGAGGACTAGCGGGAGAGGGCCCCTCGAGCAGTACTTC. The encoded protein is CSATYPRRTSGRGPLEQYF.

This clonotype was found many times. The J gene is TRBJ2-2, the V gene TRBV6-5, with 8 positions matching TRBD1. CDR1 and CDR2 (germline): MNHEY, SVGAGI. After removal of 2 bases from V and 7 bases from J, the junction contained 9 bases not matched to a gene. This CDR3 is built from 16 residues. The CDR3 bases are TGTGCCAGCAGTTACAAAACAGGGGGGAAGGGCGGGGAGCTGTTTTTT. Translation: CASSYKTGGKGGELFF.